This TCR beta chain was sequenced for a study of control samples from healthy donors and cancer patients. The data were produced by immunoSEQ multiplex PCR, yet TCRdb's version contains in-frame clones alone and is incomplete. The sample gives over 150,000 clones, approximately 94% of which show up once; 1.3% to 1.5% is in the top ten. V was pared by 8 bases and J by 7 bases, with 12 bases of the junction left unmatched. The CDR3 extends over 14 amino acids. Per germline, CDR1 MDHEN and CDR2 SYDVKM. This TCR derives from a woman under 30 in good health. V usage is TRBV28 and J usage is TRBJ2-7; 9 nucleotides match TRBD1. The sequencing input was blood. In DNA, the CDR3 is TGTGCCAGCGGGGTGGGGACAGGGAGTGGGGAGCAGTACTTC. This encodes CASGVGTGSGEQYF.